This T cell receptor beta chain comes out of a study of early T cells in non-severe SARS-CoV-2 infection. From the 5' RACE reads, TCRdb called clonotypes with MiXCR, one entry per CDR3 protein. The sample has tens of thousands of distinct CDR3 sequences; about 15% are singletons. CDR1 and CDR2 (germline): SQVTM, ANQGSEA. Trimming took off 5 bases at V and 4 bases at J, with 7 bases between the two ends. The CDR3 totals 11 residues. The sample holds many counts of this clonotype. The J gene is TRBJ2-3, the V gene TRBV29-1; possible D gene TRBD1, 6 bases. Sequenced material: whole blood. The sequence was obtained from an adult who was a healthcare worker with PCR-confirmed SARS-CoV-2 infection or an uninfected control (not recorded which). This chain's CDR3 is CSVKGADTQYF. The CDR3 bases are TGCAGCGTTAAGGGGGCAGATACGCAGTATTTT.